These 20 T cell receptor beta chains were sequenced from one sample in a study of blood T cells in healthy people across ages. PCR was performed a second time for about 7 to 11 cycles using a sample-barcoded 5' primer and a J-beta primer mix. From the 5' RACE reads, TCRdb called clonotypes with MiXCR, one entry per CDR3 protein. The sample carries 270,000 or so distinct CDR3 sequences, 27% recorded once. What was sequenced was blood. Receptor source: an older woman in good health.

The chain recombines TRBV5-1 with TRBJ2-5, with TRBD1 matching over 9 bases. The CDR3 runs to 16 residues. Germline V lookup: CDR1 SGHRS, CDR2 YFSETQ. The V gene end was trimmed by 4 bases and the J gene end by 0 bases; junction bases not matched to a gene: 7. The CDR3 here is CASSTGQGPYQETQYF. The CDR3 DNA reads TGCGCCAGCAGCACGGGACAGGGCCCTTACCAAGAGACCCAGTACTTC.

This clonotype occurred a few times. The CDR3 is CSALAFEGGYEQYF. The CDR3 nucleotides read TGCAGTGCCCTCGCGTTCGAGGGAGGCTACGAGCAGTACTTC. This chain connects TRBV20-1 to TRBJ2-7; weak D call: TRBD2 (6 bases). V was cut by 6 bases and J by 3 bases, with 18 bases left in between. From germline, CDR1 is DFQATT and CDR2 SNEGSKA (reference sequence). This CDR3 spans 14 amino acids.

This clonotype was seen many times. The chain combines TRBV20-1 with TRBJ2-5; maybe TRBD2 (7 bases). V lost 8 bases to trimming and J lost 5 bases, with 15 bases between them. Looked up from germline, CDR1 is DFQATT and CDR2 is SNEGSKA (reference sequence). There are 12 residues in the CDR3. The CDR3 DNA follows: TGCAGTATAGGGGGGGGTACCGAGACCCAGTACTTC. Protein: CSIGGGTETQYF.

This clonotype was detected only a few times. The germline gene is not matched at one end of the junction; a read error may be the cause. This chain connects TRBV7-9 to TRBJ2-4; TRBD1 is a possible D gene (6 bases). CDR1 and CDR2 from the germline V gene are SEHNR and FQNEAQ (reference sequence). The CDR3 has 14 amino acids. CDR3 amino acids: CASSTGMAKNVQYF. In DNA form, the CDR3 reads TGTGCCAGCAGCACAGGGATGGCCAAAAACGTTCAGTACTTC.

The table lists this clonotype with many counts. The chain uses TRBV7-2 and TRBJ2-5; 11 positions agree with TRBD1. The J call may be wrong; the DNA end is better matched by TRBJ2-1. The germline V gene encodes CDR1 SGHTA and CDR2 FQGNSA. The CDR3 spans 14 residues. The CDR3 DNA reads TGTGCCAGCAGCTCGGGACAGGGGGGAAAAGAGCAGTTCTTC. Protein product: CASSSGQGGKEQFF.

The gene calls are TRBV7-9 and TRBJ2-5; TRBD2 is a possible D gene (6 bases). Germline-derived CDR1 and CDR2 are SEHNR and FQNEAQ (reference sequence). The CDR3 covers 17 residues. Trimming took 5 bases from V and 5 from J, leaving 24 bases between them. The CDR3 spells CASSLSPRLGPGETQYF. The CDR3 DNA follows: TGTGCCAGCAGCCTAAGCCCGCGACTAGGGCCGGGCGAGACCCAGTACTTC.

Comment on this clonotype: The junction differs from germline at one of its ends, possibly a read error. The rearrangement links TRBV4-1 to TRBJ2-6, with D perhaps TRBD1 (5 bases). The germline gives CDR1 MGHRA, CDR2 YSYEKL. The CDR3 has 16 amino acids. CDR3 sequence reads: CASSQAGNLGTNVLTF. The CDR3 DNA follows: TGCGCCAGCAGCCAAGCAGGGAATCTTGGGACCAACGTCCTGACTTTC.

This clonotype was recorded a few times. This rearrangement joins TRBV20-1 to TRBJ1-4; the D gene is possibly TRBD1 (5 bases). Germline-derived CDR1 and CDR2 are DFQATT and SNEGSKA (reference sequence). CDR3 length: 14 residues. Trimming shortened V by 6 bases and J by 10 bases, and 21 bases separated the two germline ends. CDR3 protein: CSANPGRGDGKLFF. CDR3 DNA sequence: TGCAGTGCCAACCCTGGGAGGGGAGATGGAAAACTGTTTTTT.

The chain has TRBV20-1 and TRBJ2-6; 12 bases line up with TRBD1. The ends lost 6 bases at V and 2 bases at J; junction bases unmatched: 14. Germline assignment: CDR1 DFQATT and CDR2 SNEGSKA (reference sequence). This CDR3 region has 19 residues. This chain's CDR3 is CSATGTGGYQGPGANVLTF. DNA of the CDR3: TGCAGTGCAACCGGGACAGGGGGCTATCAGGGACCTGGGGCCAACGTCCTGACTTTC.

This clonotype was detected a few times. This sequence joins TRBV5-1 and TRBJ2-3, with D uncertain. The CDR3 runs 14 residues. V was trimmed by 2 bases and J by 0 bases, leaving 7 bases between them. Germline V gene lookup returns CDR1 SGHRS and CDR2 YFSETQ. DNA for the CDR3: TGCGCCAGCAGCTTAGAGATTAGCACAGATACGCAGTATTTT. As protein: CASSLEISTDTQYF.

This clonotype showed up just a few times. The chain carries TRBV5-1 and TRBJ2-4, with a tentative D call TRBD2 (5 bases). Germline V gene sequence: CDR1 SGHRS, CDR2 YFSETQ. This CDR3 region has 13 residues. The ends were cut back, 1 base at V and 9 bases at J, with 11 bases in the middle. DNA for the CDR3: TGCGCCAGCAGCTTGAATATCGAGGGCATTCAGTACTTC. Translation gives CASSLNIEGIQYF.

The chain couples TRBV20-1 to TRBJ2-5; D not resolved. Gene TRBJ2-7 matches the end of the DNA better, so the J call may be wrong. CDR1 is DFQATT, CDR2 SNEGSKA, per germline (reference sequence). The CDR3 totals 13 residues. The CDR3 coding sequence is TGCAGTGCTCCATGGAGTACCACCTACGAGCAGTACTTC. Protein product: CSAPWSTTYEQYF.

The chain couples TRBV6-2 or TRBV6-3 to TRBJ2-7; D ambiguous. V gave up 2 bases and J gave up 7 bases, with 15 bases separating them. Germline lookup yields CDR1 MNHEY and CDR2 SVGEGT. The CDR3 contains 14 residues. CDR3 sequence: CASSYITPPEEQYF. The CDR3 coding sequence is TGTGCCAGCAGTTACATCACCCCACCGGAGGAGCAGTACTTC.

The CDR3 spells CASSADTLPGAFF. Written as DNA, the CDR3 is TGTGCCAGCAGCGCAGACACCTTACCGGGGGCTTTCTTT. The chain combines TRBV7-9 with TRBJ1-1, with D uncertain. CDR1 SEHNR and CDR2 FQNEAQ come from the germline V gene (reference sequence). Trimming cost V 5 bases and J 11 bases, with 18 bases left between them. This CDR3 region has 13 residues.

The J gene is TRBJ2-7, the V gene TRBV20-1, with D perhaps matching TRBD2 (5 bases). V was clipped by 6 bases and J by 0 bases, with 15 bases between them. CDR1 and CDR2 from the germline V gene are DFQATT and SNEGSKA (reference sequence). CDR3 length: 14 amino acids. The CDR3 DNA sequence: TGCAGTGCGGTAACTAGGAGGAGCTCCTACGAGCAGTACTTC. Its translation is CSAVTRRSSYEQYF.

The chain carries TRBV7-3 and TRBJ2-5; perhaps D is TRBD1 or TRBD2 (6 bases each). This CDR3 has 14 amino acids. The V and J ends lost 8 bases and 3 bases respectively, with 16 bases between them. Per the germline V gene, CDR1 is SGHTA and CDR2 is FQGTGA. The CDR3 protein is CASAAEGGKETQYF. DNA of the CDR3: TGTGCCAGCGCTGCTGAGGGGGGTAAAGAGACCCAGTACTTC.

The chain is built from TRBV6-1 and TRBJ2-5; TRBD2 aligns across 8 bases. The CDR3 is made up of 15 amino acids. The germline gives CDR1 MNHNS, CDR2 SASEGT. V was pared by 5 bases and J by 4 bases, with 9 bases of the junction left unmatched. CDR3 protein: CASSPPGLVGETQYF. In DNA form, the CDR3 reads TGTGCCAGCAGTCCCCCGGGACTAGTAGGAGAGACCCAGTACTTC.

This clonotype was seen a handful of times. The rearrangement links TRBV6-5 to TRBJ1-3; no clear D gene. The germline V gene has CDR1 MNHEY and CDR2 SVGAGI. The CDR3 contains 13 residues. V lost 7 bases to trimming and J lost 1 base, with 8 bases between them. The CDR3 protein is CASTPPSGNTIYF. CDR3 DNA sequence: TGTGCCAGCACCCCGCCTTCTGGAAACACCATATATTTT.

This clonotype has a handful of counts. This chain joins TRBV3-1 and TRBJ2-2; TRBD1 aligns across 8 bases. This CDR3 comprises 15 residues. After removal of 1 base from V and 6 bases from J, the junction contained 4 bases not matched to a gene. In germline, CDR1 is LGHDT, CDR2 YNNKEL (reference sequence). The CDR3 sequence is CASSQVDRGAGELFF. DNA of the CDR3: TGTGCCAGCAGCCAAGTTGACAGGGGCGCCGGGGAGCTGTTTTTT.

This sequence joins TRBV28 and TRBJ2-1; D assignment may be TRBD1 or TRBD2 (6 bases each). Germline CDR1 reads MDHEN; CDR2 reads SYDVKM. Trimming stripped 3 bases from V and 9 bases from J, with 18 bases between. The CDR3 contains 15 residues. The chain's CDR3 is CASSLAGGGGVEQFF. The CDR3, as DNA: TGTGCCAGCAGTTTGGCTGGCGGAGGGGGTGTTGAGCAGTTCTTC.